Sequencing of this T cell receptor (beta chain) was carried out in a study of early T cells in non-severe SARS-CoV-2 infection. The V gene lost 0 bases and the J gene lost 7 bases, with 14 bases spanning the gap. The CDR3 length is 14 residues. Germline-derived CDR1 and CDR2 are SGDLS and YYNGEE. Study-level findings and limits: VDJdb matching, biased toward anti-spike CD8 responses, missed private and CD4 specificities.

This clonotype showed up many times. The antigen remains undetermined. TCRdb reanalysed the 5' RACE reads using MiXCR and keeps one entry per CDR3 protein. The repertoire holds just under 65,000 distinct CDR3 sequences, with roughly 13% as singletons. Sequenced material: whole blood. The chain combines TRBV9 with TRBJ2-7, with D perhaps matching TRBD1 (6 bases). This TCR derives from an adult who was a healthcare worker with PCR-confirmed SARS-CoV-2 infection or an uninfected control (not recorded which). This chain's CDR3 is CASSVAGGTREQYF. The CDR3, as DNA: TGTGCCAGCAGCGTAGCTGGGGGCACGAGGGAGCAGTACTTC.